The rows below give T cell receptor beta chains drawn from one sample of a study of cytomegalovirus exposure and HLA in healthy donors. Only in-frame clones appear in the TCRdb table, and some are missing; sequencing was by immunoSEQ multiplex PCR. The repertoire holds about 130,000 clones, with 60% to 80% as singletons. The sample comprised PBMCs. Receptor source: a man aged 30-40 years in good health and CMV-seronegative. The CDR3 runs from the conserved cysteine through the conserved F or W. Each record gives: CDR3 DNA, CDR3 protein, D gene, J gene, clone size, V gene. The D gene is left open where the match is weak. Clone size, where shown, is once, few, many, or a class for clones that have expanded.

TGTGCCAGCAGCGAGGCCCCGACAGGGGGCGGAAACACCATATATTTT CASSEAPTGGGNTIYF TRBD1 TRBJ1-3 once TRBV9
TGTGCCTGGAGTCTGGGACAGGACTACGAGCAGTACTTC CAWSLGQDYEQYF TRBD1 TRBJ2-7 - TRBV30
TGTGCCCGGTCTAGCGGTACCTACAATGAGCAGTTCTTC CARSSGTYNEQFF TRBD2 TRBJ2-1 - TRBV30
TGTGCCACCAGCGGTGGACTACCCTACGAGCAGTACTTC CATSGGLPYEQYF - TRBJ2-7 - TRBV15
TGCGCCAGCAGCTTGGAGGGGACAGGAGGCTACGAGCAGTACTTC CASSLEGTGGYEQYF TRBD1 TRBJ2-7 - TRBV5-1
TGTGCCAGTAAGCCGGTCGTCGGCTCCTACGAGCAGTACTTC CASKPVVGSYEQYF - TRBJ2-7 - TRBV2
TGTGCCAGTAGTATATCAGGGGTCGGCGAGACCCAGTACTTC CASSISGVGETQYF - TRBJ2-5 few TRBV19
TGCGCCAGCAGCTTGGCGCTAGCGGGAGGGGGGGCAGATACGCAGTATTTT CASSLALAGGGADTQYF TRBD2 TRBJ2-3 - TRBV5-1
TGTGCCAGCAGCGACACACGGGCAGGGGAGGGGACCGGGGAGCTGTTTTTT CASSDTRAGEGTGELFF - TRBJ2-2 - TRBV9
TGTGCCAGTAGTAGAGGCGGGATGTACAATGAGCAGTTCTTC CASSRGGMYNEQFF - TRBJ2-1 once TRBV19
TGCACCAGCAGCCCCCAGGGCGGGAGACACAATGAGCAGTTCTTC CTSSPQGGRHNEQFF - TRBJ2-1 few TRBV1
TGTGCCAGCAGTGGAGGGTGGGGGCAGACATCCTACGAGCAGTACTTC CASSGGWGQTSYEQYF - TRBJ2-7 - TRBV2
TGTGCCAGCAGCCAGACAGGGGGCCAGGACTATGGCTACACCTTC CASSQTGGQDYGYTF TRBD1 TRBJ1-2 - TRBV5-4
TGTGCCACTACAGACGGCCCCTACCCCGGAAACACCATATATTTT CATTDGPYPGNTIYF - TRBJ1-3 - TRBV18
TGTGCCAGCAGCCCCGGGGCTGAAGCTTTCTTT CASSPGAEAFF - TRBJ1-1 - TRBV28
TGTGCCAGCAGTGAAAGGGCTAGCGGGTACTTTGCTGCCGAGCAGTACTTC CASSERASGYFAAEQYF TRBD2 TRBJ2-7 - TRBV6-1
TGTGCCAGCAGCACCGGGACTAGCCCCTTCAATGAGCAGTTCTTC CASSTGTSPFNEQFF TRBD2 TRBJ2-1 - TRBV7-6
TGCAGCGTTGAAGTACAGGTCGCAGATACGCAGTATTTT CSVEVQVADTQYF - TRBJ2-3 once TRBV29-1
TGTGCCAGCAGCGTAGGGGCGGGAGCCACAGATACGCAGTATTTT CASSVGAGATDTQYF TRBD2 TRBJ2-3 - TRBV9
TGTGCCAGCAGTGGGACAGACGTAAGCTACGAGCAGTACTTC CASSGTDVSYEQYF - TRBJ2-7 - TRBV2
TGTGCCAGCAGTTACTCCAGGACAGCCTCCTACGAGCAGTACTTC CASSYSRTASYEQYF - TRBJ2-7 few TRBV6-5
TGTGCCAGCAGCGGGGGGATCTATGAAAAACTGTTTTTT CASSGGIYEKLFF - TRBJ1-4 - TRBV6-1
TGTGCCAGTAGCGGGAGGGCTTCACGCACAGATACGCAGTATTTT CASSGRASRTDTQYF TRBD2 TRBJ2-3 - TRBV19
TGTGCCAGCAGCTTAACGGGGGGGACAGGGGACGAGCAGTACTTC CASSLTGGTGDEQYF TRBD1 TRBJ2-7 - TRBV7-3
TGTGCCATCATGGCCTTGGGCACAGATACGCAGTATTTT CAIMALGTDTQYF - TRBJ2-3 - TRBV10-3
TGCGCCAGCAGCTCTTTACCCGGGACAGGGAGAGATACGCAGTATTTT CASSSLPGTGRDTQYF TRBD1 TRBJ2-3 - TRBV5-1
TGCGCCAGCCTTAGGGGCTCTGGCGAGCAGTACTTC CASLRGSGEQYF - TRBJ2-7 - TRBV10-1
TGCGCCAGCAGCGGACAGGGAAATGAGCAGTTCTTC CASSGQGNEQFF TRBD1 TRBJ2-1 - TRBV10-1
TGTGCCAGCAGCTTGGGGGGGACAGATTCCTACGAGCAGTACTTC CASSLGGTDSYEQYF TRBD1 TRBJ2-7 - TRBV5-5
TGTGCCAGCAGCCCACGACAGGGGGCTAACTCCTACGAGCAGTACTTC CASSPRQGANSYEQYF TRBD1 TRBJ2-7 - TRBV5-4
TGTGCCAGCAGCGAGTTACAGAGGAACACTGAAGCTTTCTTT CASSELQRNTEAFF - TRBJ1-1 - TRBV7-8
TGTGCCAGCAGCTTAGAGGGACAGGGGAGCTGGAAACTGTTTTTT CASSLEGQGSWKLFF TRBD1 TRBJ1-4 - TRBV7-9
TGTGCCAGCAGCTGGGAGGGTGGGAATTCCTACGAGCAGTACTTC CASSWEGGNSYEQYF TRBD2 TRBJ2-7 - TRBV5-6
TGTGCCAGCAGTCCCGGACTAGCGGGAGTCGAGCAGTACTTC CASSPGLAGVEQYF TRBD2 TRBJ2-7 - TRBV6-5
TGTGCCAGCAGTGAAGGCGTGCGGAAAAGTTCCACCGGGGAGCTGTTTTTT CASSEGVRKSSTGELFF - TRBJ2-2 few TRBV6-1
TGCGCCAGCAGCTTGTACGGACAGGGCAATGAGCAGTTCTTC CASSLYGQGNEQFF TRBD1 TRBJ2-1 - TRBV5-1
TGCGCCAGCAGCTCCAGGGGGGTCAACAATGAGCAGTTCTTC CASSSRGVNNEQFF - TRBJ2-1 - TRBV5-1
TGTGCCAGCAGTCCAAATGGTAGCGGGAGGAACCAAGTCTCAGATACGCAGTATTTT CASSPNGSGRNQVSDTQYF TRBD2 TRBJ2-3 - TRBV28
TGTGCCAGCAGCGTAGATCGAGGGACTAGAATTGAGGGTGAGCAGTTCTTC CASSVDRGTRIEGEQFF TRBD2 TRBJ2-1 - TRBV9
TGTGCCATCAGTGGTGGGGACAGGGCCCGCGCGTCACCCTACGAGCAGTACTTC CAISGGDRARASPYEQYF TRBD1 TRBJ2-7 - TRBV10-3
TGTGCTAGCAGCTTAGCCCCCGGGGACACAGATACGCAGTATTTT CASSLAPGDTDTQYF - TRBJ2-3 - TRBV7-7